Listed below are T cell receptor beta chains from one sample, sequenced in a study of blood T cell repertoires in COVID-19. TCRdb keeps only in-frame clones here, not all; method: immunoSEQ multiplex PCR. This sample yields about 140,000 clones, of which about 86% are seen a single time; roughly 8% belongs to the top ten. Sequenced: peripheral blood. These receptors came from a woman aged 55-69 years with acute or convalescent COVID-19. The CDR3 runs from the conserved cysteine through the conserved F or W. A D gene is named only where the DNA matches it firmly. Clone size is given for some rows only: seen once, a few or many times, or a class if the clone is expanded.

>TRBJ1-6|TRBD1|TRBV19|-
TGTGCCAGTAGTATAGGGGACAGGGGGATGAATTCACCCCTCCACTTT
CASSIGDRGMNSPLHF
>TRBJ1-2|-|TRBV14|-
TGTGCCAGCAGCCAACTGGGGGCAGGCTATGGCTACACCTTC
CASSQLGAGYGYTF
>TRBJ2-7|-|TRBV10-3|-
TGTGCCAGCCACTCGGACAGATACGAGCAGTACTTC
CASHSDRYEQYF
>TRBJ2-7|TRBD2|TRBV4-3|-
TGCGCCAGCAGCCAAGCTCTACTGGGGCGGGGGGCCTACGAGCAGTACTTC
CASSQALLGRGAYEQYF
>TRBJ1-6|-|TRBV29-1|-
TGCAGCGTTCTCGCCGGGATCCTCCACTTT
CSVLAGILHF
>TRBJ2-1|TRBD2|TRBV7-2|-
TGTGCCAGCAGCTTAGGAGGGACTAGCGGGGCTGAGCAGTTCTTC
CASSLGGTSGAEQFF
>TRBJ1-2|-|TRBV14|-
TGTGCCAGCAGCCAACGGTCAGGGGAGCCCTATGGCTACACCTTC
CASSQRSGEPYGYTF
>TRBJ1-2|-|TRBV5-4|few
TGTGCCAGCAGCTTGGATTTAGGAGGGAACTATGGCTACACCTTC
CASSLDLGGNYGYTF
>TRBJ2-1|TRBD2|TRBV9|-
TGTGCCAGCAGCGTAGAGCTAGCGGGGGGCGGTTACAATGAGCAGTTCTTC
CASSVELAGGGYNEQFF
>TRBJ2-7|-|TRBV12-5|once
TGTGCTAGTGGTGGACCCGGGATACAGGGCCCCTACGAGCAGTACTTC
CASGGPGIQGPYEQYF
>TRBJ2-5|-|TRBV2|-
TGTGCCAGCCGTTTACTTTTGACAGGTCAAGAGACCCAGTACTTC
CASRLLLTGQETQYF
>TRBJ1-2|-|TRBV11-3|-
TGTGCCAGCAGCATCTCCGGGATAGGAGGCTACACCTTC
CASSISGIGGYTF
>TRBJ2-3|TRBD1|TRBV18|-
TGTGCCAGCTCACCCGGGACAGGGGGCACAGATACGCAGTATTTT
CASSPGTGGTDTQYF
>TRBJ2-2|TRBD1|TRBV7-7|many
TGTGCTAGCAGCCCAATTGGACAGGGACAAACGGAGCTGTTTTTT
CASSPIGQGQTELFF
>TRBJ1-3|TRBD1|TRBV5-1|-
TGCGCCAGCAGCTTTGGACAGGGAACTGGAAACACCATATATTTT
CASSFGQGTGNTIYF
>TRBJ1-2|TRBD1|TRBV5-1|-
TGCGCCAGCAGCTTGGGGACAGGGGGAATCAGGGGCTACACCTTC
CASSLGTGGIRGYTF
>TRBJ1-2|TRBD1|TRBV15|-
TGTGCCACCAGCAGGGCCGGACAGGACTATGGCTACACCTTC
CATSRAGQDYGYTF
>TRBJ1-2|-|TRBV5-1|-
TGCGCCAGCAGCTTGGAGGGACTCTTCTATGGCTACACCTTC
CASSLEGLFYGYTF
>TRBJ1-6|-|TRBV19|-
TGTGCCAGTAGTATAGATCTATCTTACTCACCCCTCCACTTT
CASSIDLSYSPLHF
>TRBJ2-1|-|TRBV6-2/TRBV6-3|-
TGTGCCAGCAGTTCCCGACAGCTTTACAATGAGCAGTTCTTC
CASSSRQLYNEQFF
>TRBJ1-5|-|TRBV19|-
TGTGCCAGTAGTATCCCCCGGGTTAGCAATCAGCCCCAGCATTTT
CASSIPRVSNQPQHF
>TRBJ1-2|TRBD1|TRBV3-1/TRBV3-2|-
TGTGCCAGCAGCCTCCCGGGACAGGGCCATGGCTACACCTTC
CASSLPGQGHGYTF
>TRBJ2-7|-|TRBV10-3|-
TGTGCCATCAGTGGAGGGAACGAGCAGTACTTC
CAISGGNEQYF
>TRBJ2-5|-|TRBV12-3/TRBV12-4|-
TGTGCCAGCAGCCGGGAGTACCAAGAGACCCAGTACTTC
CASSREYQETQYF
>TRBJ2-5|TRBD2|TRBV6-2/TRBV6-3|-
TGTGCCAGCAGTTACCTAGCGGGGAGATTAGAGACCCAGTACTTC
CASSYLAGRLETQYF
>TRBJ2-6|-|TRBV6-1|few
TGTGCCAGCAGTGAAACCGGCTCTGGGGCCAACGTCCTGACTTTC
CASSETGSGANVLTF
>TRBJ1-6|TRBD1|TRBV6-1|-
TGTGCCAGCAGTGTAGCCGACAGGGCTTCACCCCTCCACTTT
CASSVADRASPLHF
>TRBJ2-3|-|TRBV5-1|-
TGCGCCAGCAGCTTGGCACAGGGAAACACAGATACGCAGTATTTT
CASSLAQGNTDTQYF
>TRBJ1-1|-|TRBV6-5|-
TGTGCCAGCAAGCAAACTTTGAACACTGAAGCTTTCTTT
CASKQTLNTEAFF
>TRBJ2-1|-|TRBV6-6|-
TGTGCCAGCAGTTATGGCTTTTACAATGAGCAGTTCTTC
CASSYGFYNEQFF
>TRBJ2-7|TRBD1|TRBV29-1|-
TGCAGCGTCGGGACAGGGACCTACGAGCAGTACTTC
CSVGTGTYEQYF
>TRBJ1-4|TRBD1|TRBV2|few
TGTGCCAGCACCCTTATGACAGGGGGCGAGAGTGGGGATAGAGAAAAACTGTTTTTT
CASTLMTGGESGDREKLFF
>TRBJ2-7|-|TRBV7-9|-
TGTGCCAGCAGCCGGCTTCTAGGAGGCTACGAGCAGTACTTC
CASSRLLGGYEQYF
>TRBJ1-1|TRBD1|TRBV2|many
TGTGCCAGCAGGGACAGGCCGATGAACACTGAAGCTTTCTTT
CASRDRPMNTEAFF
>TRBJ1-5|-|TRBV6-2/TRBV6-3|-
TGTGCCAGCAGTCTTACTAAAGGACACATTAGCAATCAGCCCCAGCATTTT
CASSLTKGHISNQPQHF
>TRBJ1-5|-|TRBV19|-
TGTGCCAGTAGTATACGGGGAGGGGCGGGGCGGAGCAATCAGCCCCAGCATTTT
CASSIRGGAGRSNQPQHF
>TRBJ1-6|-|TRBV5-1|-
TGCGCCAGCAGCTTGGGACCCTTAACAGATTCACCCCTCCACTTT
CASSLGPLTDSPLHF
>TRBJ1-1|-|TRBV6-5|-
TGTGCCAGCAGCCTAGGCGGGACCCGAGGCACTGAAGCTTTCTTT
CASSLGGTRGTEAFF
>TRBJ2-4|-|TRBV5-4|-
TGTGCCAGCAGCGCCCAGGGGGGATGGGAAAACATTCAGTACTTC
CASSAQGGWENIQYF
>TRBJ2-7|-|TRBV29-1|-
TGCAGCGCAGCGTGGGGCGACGAGCAGTACTTC
CSAAWGDEQYF
>TRBJ2-2|-|TRBV12-3/TRBV12-4|-
TGTGCCAGCAGTCTGGTCAGGGCCGGGGAGCTGTTTTTT
CASSLVRAGELFF
>TRBJ1-5|-|TRBV19|-
TGTGCCTCTCGGAGGGGACGGAATAGCAATCAGCCCCAGCATTTT
CASRRGRNSNQPQHF
>TRBJ2-7|TRBD2|TRBV27|-
TGTGCCAGCAGCCACTCCGGAGCTAGCGGGTCGTTGTACGAGCAGTACTTC
CASSHSGASGSLYEQYF
>TRBJ1-5|TRBD1|TRBV28|-
TGTGCCAGCCGGACAGGGTGGTCGCCCCAGCATTTT
CASRTGWSPQHF
>TRBJ1-6|-|TRBV9|few
TGTGCCAGTGCGAAAGGAGGGCAGTATAATTCACCCCTCCACTTT
CASAKGGQYNSPLHF
>TRBJ1-2|-|TRBV10-3|-
TGTGCCATCAGCCCAGGGCGGGGATGGGATGGCTACACCTTC
CAISPGRGWDGYTF
>TRBJ1-1|-|TRBV5-6|-
TGTGCCAGCAGCAAGAAGTCTTTGGGCAATTCGGCTTTCTTT
CASSKKSLGNSAFF
>TRBJ1-1|-|TRBV4-1|-
TGCGCCAGCAGCCAAGGACAGTGGTACAGGGATGACACTGAAGCTTTCTTT
CASSQGQWYRDDTEAFF